This paragraph reports one T cell receptor beta chain. The sample comes from a study of blood T cells in healthy people across ages. Germline V gene data show CDR1 as LGHDT and CDR2 as YNNKEL (reference sequence). There are 15 residues in the CDR3. Trimming removed 4 bases at V and 6 bases at J, with 19 bases between. Together with a sample-barcoded 5' primer, a J-beta primer mix was included in a second PCR lasting roughly 6 to 12 cycles. TCRdb re-derived calls from the 5' RACE reads in MiXCR, one entry per CDR3 protein. The sample includes about 620,000 distinct CDR3 sequences, under 65% of them seen just once.

The TCR comes from a woman aged 80 or over in good health. The sample taken for sequencing was blood. V is TRBV3-1 and J is TRBJ2-7; D may be TRBD1 or TRBD2 (5 bases each). Here the CDR3 DNA reads TGTGCCAGCAGCCCTGGGGACCGCCGAGAGCGCGAGCAGTACTTC. Amino acid sequence: CASSPGDRREREQYF.